This TCR beta chain was identified in a study of CD8 T cell repertoires and HIV-1 epitope variants. The germline CDR1 and CDR2 sequences are SGHRS and YFSETQ. Trimming left V 0 bases short and J 7 bases short, with 13 bases between. This CDR3 has 14 residues. Measured with immunoSEQ multiplex PCR; TCRdb has only the in-frame clones, and not every one. Of under 100,000 clones in the sample, roughly 81% were seen once. The receptor comes from a male donor with HIV. The sample comprised uncultured baseline CD8+ T cells from peripheral blood mononuclear cells (PBMCs). This rearrangement joins TRBV5-1 to TRBJ1-1; D is perhaps TRBD1 (5 bases). CDR3 nucleotide sequence: TGCGCCAGCAGCTTGGATGGGCAGGGAGGTGAAGCTTTCTTT. Its protein is CASSLDGQGGEAFF. Full variable domain (rest looked up from reference TRBV5-1 and TRBJ1-1): KAGVTQTPRYLIKTRGQQVTLSCSPISGHRSVSWYQQTPGQGLQFLFEYFSETQRNKGNFPGRFSGRQFSNSRSEMNVSTLELGDSALYLCASSLDGQGGEAFFGQGTRLTVV.